The 27 T cell receptor beta chains presented below share a single source sample, sequenced in a study of shared clonotypes between healthy human individuals. Measured with immunoSEQ multiplex PCR; TCRdb has only the in-frame clones, and not every one. The profile shows some 320,000 clones, around 90% of them singletons. The sequencing sample was made of memory CD8+ T cells sorted from blood. Documented subset: CD45RO+ cells pooled with CCR7-negative TemRA cells. The receptors were sampled from a man between 18 and 29 years old in good health.

As concerns this clone: A single base separates this from a much larger clone, so it may be a read error. The same CDR3 can be traced to other DNA sequences in this sample. The chain carries TRBV6-5 and TRBJ2-2; D uncertain. CDR1 and CDR2 (germline): MNHEY, SVGAGI. The ends were cut back, 6 bases at V and 5 bases at J, with 4 bases in the middle. The CDR3 has 11 amino acids. CDR3 protein: CASSETGELFF. DNA of the CDR3: TGTGCCAGCAGCGAGACCGGGGAGCTGTTTTTT.

This clone was recorded a few times. V is TRBV10-3 and J is TRBJ2-5, with TRBD2 matching 7 bases. The CDR3 covers 17 residues. V was clipped by 5 bases and J by 2 bases; unmatched bases: 14. Germline CDR1 reads ENHRY; CDR2 reads SYGVKD. CDR3 bases: TGTGCCATCAGTAGACCTAGGGTGGGGGGGAAACAAGAGACCCAGTACTTC. Protein: CAISRPRVGGKQETQYF.

Regarding this clone: The sample carries other DNA sequences with the same CDR3. CDR3: CASSLGPTGGNEKLFF. CDR3 in DNA: TGTGCCAGCAGCTTGGGTCCAACAGGGGGCAATGAAAAACTGTTTTTT. The gene calls are TRBV5-6 and TRBJ1-4; 9 nucleotides match TRBD1. Germline-derived CDR1 and CDR2 are SGHDT and YYEEEE. The CDR3 is made up of 16 amino acids. V dropped 0 bases and J dropped 5; count of bases not matched to a gene: 5.

Notes on this clone: This specimen includes other DNA sequences encoding the same CDR3. V gene TRBV27 combines with J gene TRBJ2-6, with D possibly being TRBD1 (6 bases). The CDR3 spans 16 residues. Trimming shortened V by 3 bases and J by 0 bases, and 9 bases separated the two germline ends. From germline, CDR1 is MNHEY and CDR2 SMNVEV (reference sequence). The CDR3 here is CASSFTGTSGANVLTF. CDR3 nucleotides: TGTGCCAGCAGTTTCACAGGGACCTCTGGGGCCAACGTCCTGACTTTC.

The rearrangement links TRBV27 to TRBJ1-6; D not certain. Germline-derived CDR1 and CDR2 are MNHEY and SMNVEV (reference sequence). Trimming removed 5 bases from V and 4 bases from J, with 15 bases in between. The length of the CDR3 is 16 residues. The chain's CDR3 is CASSPSDGEYNSPLHF. The CDR3 DNA is TGTGCCAGCAGTCCGTCGGACGGGGAGTATAATTCACCCCTCCACTTT.

The chain joins TRBV10-3 to TRBJ2-2; no clear D gene. The CDR3 contains 14 residues. Germline lookup yields CDR1 ENHRY and CDR2 SYGVKD. Trimming pared 0 bases from V and 4 bases from J, leaving 6 bases between. The CDR3 loop is CAISESRSTGELFF. In DNA form, the CDR3 reads TGTGCCATCAGTGAGTCAAGATCCACCGGGGAGCTGTTTTTT.

This chain links TRBV30 with TRBJ2-7, with 7 bases identical to TRBD2. V lost 8 bases and J lost 3; bases outside the gene matches: 7. The germline V gene encodes CDR1 GTSNPN and CDR2 SVGIG (reference sequence). The CDR3 has 12 amino acids. The CDR3 coding sequence is TGTGCCGGGGGGGGAGACAACTACGAGCAGTACTTC. Residues: CAGGGDNYEQYF.

The chain is built from TRBV7-9 and TRBJ2-2; 7 bases are shared with TRBD1. After removal of 6 bases from V and 6 bases from J, the junction contained 7 bases not matched to a gene. The CDR3 covers 14 residues. Germline V CDR1 and CDR2: SEHNR, FQNEAQ (reference sequence). CDR3 sequence: CASRDDRVPGELFF. Written as DNA, the CDR3 is TGTGCCAGCAGGGACGACAGGGTACCCGGGGAGCTGTTTTTT.

The CDR3 DNA is TGTGCCAGCAGGAGGCCCAAAAACATTCAGTACTTC. Translating gives CASRRPKNIQYF. The chain joins TRBV7-9 to TRBJ2-4, with D unresolved. V lost 6 bases to trimming and J lost 2 bases, with 5 bases between them. CDR3 length: 12 amino acids. Germline V lookup: CDR1 SEHNR, CDR2 FQNEAQ (reference sequence).

The chain is built from TRBV7-9 and TRBJ1-5; the D is unclear. Germline V lookup: CDR1 SEHNR, CDR2 FQNEAQ (reference sequence). The CDR3 totals 9 residues. V lost 6 bases and J 8 bases, leaving 2 bases between the germline ends. The CDR3 loop reads CASRKPQHF. For the CDR3, the DNA is TGTGCCAGCAGAAAGCCCCAGCATTTT.

This clone has a single count. The genes are TRBV19 and TRBJ2-1; 10 bases fit TRBD2. The CDR3 spans 14 residues. Trimming at V came to 10 bases and at J to 7 bases, leaving 10 bases not matched to a gene. The V gene's germline CDR1 is LNHDA and CDR2 SQIVND (reference sequence). CDR3 region: CATVSGGAKNEQFF. For the CDR3, the DNA is TGTGCCACTGTCAGCGGGGGGGCTAAGAATGAGCAGTTCTTC.

The V gene is TRBV7-2, the J gene TRBJ2-7; D is undetermined. Germline V gene sequence: CDR1 SGHTA, CDR2 FQGNSA. The CDR3 is 13 residues long. The germline V and J ends were trimmed by 4 bases and 1 base, with 8 bases remaining between them. The CDR3 region is CASSSLTSYEQYF. For the CDR3, the DNA is TGTGCCAGCAGCTCACTAACGTCCTACGAGCAGTACTTC.

This clone came up a few times. Other DNA sequences in the same sample also yield this CDR3. This rearrangement joins TRBV2 to TRBJ1-5; the D is unclear. V was trimmed by 2 bases and J by 0 bases, leaving 11 bases between them. Germline CDR1 is SNHLY and CDR2 is FYNNEI. The CDR3 runs to 16 residues. The CDR3 bases are TGTGCCAGCAGTGAAACCGTAGTGTATAGCAATCAGCCCCAGCATTTT. This codes for CASSETVVYSNQPQHF.

The chain couples TRBV6-1 to TRBJ2-7; D is perhaps TRBD1 (5 bases). CDR3 length: 14 residues. V was clipped by 1 base and J by 2 bases, with 9 bases between them. The V gene's germline CDR1 is MNHNS and CDR2 SASEGT. CDR3 amino acids: CASSEGGPAYEQYF. The CDR3 DNA follows: TGTGCCAGCAGTGAAGGGGGCCCCGCCTACGAGCAGTACTTC.

The chain has TRBV29-1 and TRBJ2-3, with TRBD2 as a possible D gene (6 bases). The CDR3 consists of 14 residues. The ends were cut back, 2 bases at V and 3 bases at J, with 12 bases in the middle. Germline V gene data show CDR1 as SQVTM and CDR2 as ANQGSEA. In DNA form, the CDR3 reads TGCAGCGTTGAAAGTGCTAGCGAAACAGATACGCAGTATTTT. Translated, it gives CSVESASETDTQYF.

This chain links TRBV6-5 with TRBJ2-7; 8 nucleotides agree with TRBD1. The germline V gene has CDR1 MNHEY and CDR2 SVGAGI. V lost 8 bases, J lost 2 bases, and 8 bases stayed unmatched. This CDR3 has 14 amino acids. The CDR3 DNA is TGTGCCAGCCGTCTCGGACAGGGCCCCTACGAGCAGTACTTC. Translating gives CASRLGQGPYEQYF.

The V gene is TRBV5-4, the J gene TRBJ2-1, with D perhaps TRBD2 (6 bases). V gave up 0 bases and J gave up 4 bases, with 8 bases separating them. The CDR3 has 14 residues. Germline V gene sequence: CDR1 SGHNT, CDR2 YYREEE (reference sequence). The CDR3 DNA sequence: TGTGCCAGCAGCTTGGAAGGAGGGTACAATGAGCAGTTCTTC. This sequence encodes CASSLEGGYNEQFF.

The CDR3 DNA is TGTGCCAGCAGCTTAGAGTTGGGAAACTCGGGCTATGGCTACACCTTC. Translation: CASSLELGNSGYGYTF. The V gene is TRBV7-9, the J gene TRBJ1-2; no reliable D call. The CDR3 contains 16 residues. The V end lost 1 base, the J end lost 4 bases, and 16 bases lay between the germline ends. Germline CDR1 reads SEHNR; CDR2 reads FQNEAQ (reference sequence).

J is TRBJ1-6 and V is TRBV2; 7 bases fit TRBD1. The CDR3 spans 20 residues. The ends lost 3 bases at V and 0 bases at J; junction bases unmatched: 14. Germline loops: CDR1 SNHLY, CDR2 FYNNEI. CDR3 coding DNA: TGTGCCAGCAGTGATGCCACAGGGGACGCTCCTATCTCCTATAATTCACCCCTCCACTTT. It is translated as CASSDATGDAPISYNSPLHF.

The chain is built from TRBV28 and TRBJ1-5; 7 nucleotides line up with TRBD1. This CDR3 comprises 16 residues. V lost 1 base, J lost 3 bases, and 6 bases stayed unmatched. Germline CDR1 is MDHEN and CDR2 is SYDVKM. CDR3 sequence: CASSLLGGGFNQPQHF. The CDR3 DNA is TGTGCCAGCAGTTTATTGGGAGGGGGCTTCAATCAGCCCCAGCATTTT.

The V and J genes are TRBV4-1 and TRBJ1-2; tentatively, D is TRBD1 (5 bases). The V end was cut by 3 bases, the J end by 4 bases, with 15 bases between. The CDR3 is 15 residues long. Germline V gene data show CDR1 as MGHRA and CDR2 as YSYEKL. The CDR3 bases are TGCGCCAGCAGCCAGGAGAAGACAGTTGGCTATGGCTACACCTTC. It codes for CASSQEKTVGYGYTF.

A few counts support this clone. V usage is TRBV11-2 and J usage is TRBJ2-7; D possibly corresponds to TRBD1 (6 bases). This CDR3 region has 14 residues. The V end was cut by 8 bases, the J end by 5 bases, with 19 bases between. CDR1 SGHAT and CDR2 FQNNGV come from the germline V gene. The CDR3 region is CASARGVGGDEQYF. DNA for the CDR3: TGTGCCAGCGCGAGAGGGGTTGGGGGCGACGAGCAGTACTTC. Filled out from reference TRBV11-2 and TRBJ2-7, the complete variable domain reads EAGVAQSPRYKIIEKRQSVAFWCNPISGHATLYWYQQILGQGPKLLIQFQNNGVVDDSQLPKDRFSAERLKGVDSTLKIQPAKLEDSAVYLCASARGVGGDEQYFGPGTRLTVT.

This chain connects TRBV7-8 to TRBJ2-5, with D possibly being TRBD2 (7 bases). The CDR3 contains 17 residues. V was trimmed by 5 bases and J by 5 bases, leaving 24 bases between them. Germline CDR1 is SGHVS and CDR2 is FQNEAQ. CDR3 DNA: TGTGCCAGCAGCCCCAAGCTCGGCGGGGGCCCTGGGGAGACCCAGTACTTC. Its protein is CASSPKLGGGPGETQYF.

CDR3 sequence reads: CASSLGDSSYEQYF. CDR3 coding DNA: TGCGCCAGCAGCCTCGGGGACAGTTCCTACGAGCAGTACTTC. V gene TRBV4-3 combines with J gene TRBJ2-7, with 7 bases fitting TRBD1. CDR1 LGHNA and CDR2 YSLEER come from the germline V gene. The V segment lost 4 bases and the J segment 1 base; nucleotides outside the gene matches: 4. This CDR3 region has 14 residues.

On this clone itself: This sample also contains other DNA sequences that code for the same CDR3. The chain combines TRBV6-5 with TRBJ2-7; possible D gene TRBD2, 6 bases. The germline V gene has CDR1 MNHEY and CDR2 SVGAGI. Trimming cost V 0 bases and J 7 bases, with 10 bases left between them. This CDR3 comprises 13 residues. The chain's CDR3 is CASSYSRGLEQYF. CDR3 nucleotide sequence: TGTGCCAGCAGTTACTCCCGGGGGTTGGAGCAGTACTTC.

The sample holds many counts of this clone. This specimen includes other DNA sequences encoding the same CDR3. The V call is TRBV4-3, the J call TRBJ1-1, with unresolved D. CDR1 and CDR2 from the germline V gene are LGHNA and YSLEER. The V end lost 4 bases, the J end lost 0 bases, and 9 bases lay between the germline ends. The CDR3 is made up of 14 amino acids. The CDR3 DNA reads as TGCGCCAGCAGCCCTTTCGGGGTGAACACTGAAGCTTTCTTT. Encoded protein: CASSPFGVNTEAFF.

The chain is built from TRBV28 and TRBJ2-2; 9 positions match TRBD2. The CDR3 covers 15 residues. Germline V CDR1 and CDR2: MDHEN, SYDVKM. V gave up 2 bases and J gave up 7 bases; unmatched junction bases: 5. The CDR3 reads CASSLRASGIGELFF. The CDR3 nucleotides are TGTGCCAGCAGTTTAAGGGCTAGCGGGATCGGGGAGCTGTTTTTT.